Below are 14 T cell receptor beta chains sequenced from a single sample in a study of T cells in Graves' hyperthyroidism and ophthalmopathy. The CDR3 regions of TCR beta were amplified from RNA transcripts. Using the HTBI primer set, a first-round RT-PCR was run on the TCR CDR3. A single record per CDR3 protein comes from TCRdb applying MiXCR to the multiplex PCR reads. The sample includes some 350,000 distinct CDR3 sequences, around a sixth of them seen just once. Sequencing used blood. These TCRs come from a woman in her late teens or twenties with Graves' hyperthyroidism that later progressed to Graves' ophthalmopathy.

This clonotype was detected many times. The V and J genes are TRBV7-3 and TRBJ2-3; 8 nucleotides agree with TRBD2. With 1 base clipped from V and 5 bases from J, the junction kept 5 bases outside the gene matches. Germline V CDR1 and CDR2: SGHTA, FQGTGA. The CDR3 length is 15 residues. CDR3 residues: CASSLSGGQIDTQYF. CDR3 DNA: TGTGCCAGCAGCTTAAGCGGGGGGCAGATAGATACGCAGTATTTT. Full variable domain (outside the CDR3, taken from reference TRBV7-3 and TRBJ2-3): GAGVSQTPSNKVTEKGKYVELRCDPISGHTALYWYRQSLGQGPEFLIYFQGTGAADDSGLPNDRFFAVRPEGSVSTLKIQRTERGDSAVYLCASSLSGGQIDTQYFGPGTRLTVL.

This clonotype was found a few times. CDR3 nucleotide sequence: TGTGCCAGCAGTTCCGGACGCTATGGCTACGAGCAGTACTTC. It codes for CASSSGRYGYEQYF. The J gene is TRBJ2-7, the V gene TRBV28; the D is unclear. CDR1 and CDR2 (germline): MDHEN, SYDVKM. The CDR3 sequence is 14 residues long. The germline V and J ends were trimmed by 4 bases and 3 bases, with 13 bases remaining between them.

As to this clonotype: A much larger clone differs from this one at a single base, so this may be a read error. This chain joins TRBV3-1 and TRBJ2-5; D is perhaps TRBD2 (6 bases). The CDR3 is made up of 15 amino acids. Germline CDR1 is LGHDT and CDR2 is YNNKEL (reference sequence). CDR3: CDSSAIREFQETQYF. The CDR3 DNA follows: TGTGACAGCAGCGCGATACGGGAGTTTCAAGAGACCCAGTACTTC.

This clonotype was observed many times. The genes are TRBV20-1 and TRBJ2-5; D tentatively fits TRBD1 or TRBD2 (5 bases each). The V gene's germline CDR1 is DFQATT and CDR2 SNEGSKA (reference sequence). The CDR3 runs to 14 residues. V lost 0 bases and J lost 3, with 11 bases in between. CDR3 in DNA: TGCAGTGCTAGAGAAGGGTGGGGGAAAGAGACCCAGTACTTC. Its protein product is CSAREGWGKETQYF.

This clonotype was picked up many times. CDR3 in DNA: TGTGCCAGCACACCTAGCGGAGTTACCAATGAGCAGTTCTTC. Its translation is CASTPSGVTNEQFF. V gene TRBV28 combines with J gene TRBJ2-1; 7 nucleotides agree with TRBD2. V was clipped by 7 bases and J by 6 bases; unmatched bases: 9. Germline V CDR1 and CDR2: MDHEN, SYDVKM. The CDR3 has 14 residues.

A few counts support this clonotype. This chain uses TRBV20-1 with TRBJ2-7; 9 positions agree with TRBD1. The CDR3 loop spans 15 amino acids. Germline CDR1 is DFQATT and CDR2 is SNEGSKA (reference sequence). J lost 0 bases, V lost 3 bases, and 6 bases had no gene match. The CDR3 loop reads CSARTPGQGSYEQYF. DNA for the CDR3: TGCAGTGCTAGGACGCCGGGACAGGGCTCCTACGAGCAGTACTTC.

Only a few counts were recorded for this clonotype. In nucleotides, the CDR3 is TGTGCCAGCAGCTTGTATTTATTTAGAGACGAGCAGTACTTC. This sequence encodes CASSLYLFRDEQYF. The chain carries TRBV5-5 and TRBJ2-7; no reliable D call. Trimming left V 1 base short and J 5 bases short, with 13 bases between. Germline assignment: CDR1 SGHKS and CDR2 YYEKEE (reference sequence). The CDR3 sequence is 14 residues long.

The chain links TRBV18 to TRBJ1-1; 7 bases are a match to TRBD1. Germline lookup yields CDR1 KGHSH and CDR2 LQKENI. V dropped 3 bases and J dropped 1; count of bases not matched to a gene: 8. CDR3 size: 16 residues. The CDR3 coding sequence is TGTGCCAGCTCACCCAGGGGGGGGGGTTCGAACACTGAAGCTTTCTTT. It is translated as CASSPRGGGSNTEAFF.

On this clonotype: This sequence may be a read error, since a much larger clone differs from it by one base. This chain joins TRBV2 and TRBJ2-7; D ambiguous. Germline V gene data show CDR1 as SNHLY and CDR2 as FYNNEI. V was clipped by 6 bases and J by 3 bases, with 3 bases between them. The CDR3 contains 10 residues. CDR3 loop: CASSIYEQYF. CDR3 nucleotides: TGTGCCAGCAGCATCTACGAGCAGTACTTC.

This clonotype showed up just a few times. V usage is TRBV2 and J usage is TRBJ1-5; D not certain. V lost 3 bases to trimming and J lost 9 bases, with 9 bases between them. The CDR3 covers 12 residues. Germline-derived CDR1 and CDR2 are SNHLY and FYNNEI. DNA of the CDR3: TGTGCCAGCAGTGAGTCTAACCGGCCCCAGCATTTT. Residues: CASSESNRPQHF.

For the CDR3, the DNA is TGTGCCAGCAGCAGCGGGGACAGGTCCAATCAGCCCCAGCATTTT. As protein: CASSSGDRSNQPQHF. The V gene is TRBV9, the J gene TRBJ1-5; 8 nucleotides line up with TRBD1. CDR3 size: 15 residues. The V and J ends lost 4 bases and 3 bases, in that order; junction bases with no gene match: 6. The V gene's germline CDR1 is SGDLS and CDR2 YYNGEE.

There are many counts of this clonotype. This sequence joins TRBV28 and TRBJ2-7; D not resolved. Germline lookup yields CDR1 MDHEN and CDR2 SYDVKM. Trimming took off 5 bases at V and 3 bases at J, with 14 bases between the two ends. The CDR3 runs to 14 residues. CDR3 nucleotide sequence: TGTGCCAGCAGTCCCCGTCTAACCCTCTACGAGCAGTACTTC. It translates to CASSPRLTLYEQYF. Looking up the rest from reference TRBV28 and TRBJ2-7 gives the full variable domain: DVKVTQSSRYLVKRTGEKVFLECVQDMDHENMFWYRQDPGLGLRLIYFSYDVKMKEKGDIPEGYSVSREKKERFSLILESASTNQTSMYLCASSPRLTLYEQYFGPGTRLTVT.

This clonotype was counted many times. The rearrangement links TRBV7-9 to TRBJ2-7; 8 bases map to TRBD1. The CDR3 has 16 amino acids. Germline-derived CDR1 and CDR2 are SEHNR and FQNEAQ (reference sequence). V was pared by 5 bases and J by 4 bases, with 13 bases of the junction left unmatched. For the CDR3, the DNA is TGTGCCAGCAGCCCACCCCTGGGGGGACAGGCGTACGAGCAGTACTTC. Translation gives CASSPPLGGQAYEQYF.

This clonotype was counted ten times or more. The chain recombines TRBV2 with TRBJ2-1; the D gene is possibly TRBD2 (6 bases). V lost 3 bases, J lost 7 bases, and 13 bases lay in between. This CDR3 has 14 amino acids. Looked up from germline, CDR1 is SNHLY and CDR2 is FYNNEI. The CDR3 sequence is CASSDGGVRNEQFF. In DNA form, the CDR3 reads TGTGCCAGCAGTGACGGGGGAGTGCGAAATGAGCAGTTCTTC.